The sequence of this TCR beta chain was determined in a study of blood T cell repertoires in COVID-19. At the level of the study: Donors in the United States, Italy and Spain gave samples during acute or convalescent COVID-19. The analysed material was cDNA or gDNA that came from T cells, B-cell-depleted T cells, or PBMCs.

As processed by the authors: By means of reference gene primer amplification, nucleated cell counts were estimated. Libraries were prepared by immunoSEQ multiplex PCR; TCRdb keeps only in-frame clonotypes and omits some of them. That table furnishes V, J and clone size, whereas the DNA furnished D and trimming. The sample gives over 90,000 clones, 80% to 90% of which show up once; just under 10% is in the top ten. V was clipped by 0 bases and J by 6 bases, with 8 bases between them. CDR1 SGHTA and CDR2 FQGTGA come from the germline V gene. This CDR3 has 13 amino acids. The sequencing sample was made of peripheral blood. The rearrangement uses TRBV7-3 and TRBJ1-2, with a weak D call TRBD1 (6 bases). The TCR was taken from a middle-aged man with active or convalescent COVID-19. The CDR3 DNA reads as TGTGCCAGCAGCTTAACTGCAGGGGATGGCTACACCTTC. Amino acid sequence: CASSLTAGDGYTF.